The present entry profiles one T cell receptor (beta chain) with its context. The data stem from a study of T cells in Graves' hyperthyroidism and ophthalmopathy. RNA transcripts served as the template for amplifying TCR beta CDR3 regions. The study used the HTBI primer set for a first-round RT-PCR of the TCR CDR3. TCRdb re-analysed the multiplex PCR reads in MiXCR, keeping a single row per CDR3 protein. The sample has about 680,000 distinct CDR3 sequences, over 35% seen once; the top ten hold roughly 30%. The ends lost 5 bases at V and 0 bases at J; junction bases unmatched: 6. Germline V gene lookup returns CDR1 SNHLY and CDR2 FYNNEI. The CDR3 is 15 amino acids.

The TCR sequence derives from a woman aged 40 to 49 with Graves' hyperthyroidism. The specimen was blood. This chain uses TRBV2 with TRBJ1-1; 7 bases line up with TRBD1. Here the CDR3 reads CASSLGTVLNTEAFF. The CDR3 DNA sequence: TGTGCCAGCAGTTTGGGGACAGTCTTGAACACTGAAGCTTTCTTT.